These 22 T cell receptor beta chains originate from one sample sequenced in a study of blood T cell repertoires in COVID-19. Clones were sequenced by immunoSEQ multiplex PCR, and TCRdb holds only the in-frame ones, with some missing. This sample has about 60,000 clones; around 83% occur once, and the top ten carry roughly 10%. Sequencing used peripheral blood. Every receptor here comes from a man aged 45 to 65 with COVID-19, enrolled during active disease.

CDR3: CASSQDAAGSTDTQYF. CDR3 bases: TGTGCCAGCAGCCAAGATGCGGCAGGGAGCACAGATACGCAGTATTTT. V usage is TRBV3-1 (or the pseudogene TRBV3-2) and J usage is TRBJ2-3; D might be TRBD1 (5 bases). Germline V gene lookup returns CDR1 LGHDT and CDR2 YNNKEL (reference sequence). The V and J ends lost 0 bases and 0 bases respectively, with 10 bases between them. The length of the CDR3 is 16 residues.

In DNA, the CDR3 is TGCGCCAGCAGCCAAGTATCGGGGGTTCAAGAGACCCAGTACTTC. Amino acids: CASSQVSGVQETQYF. The chain is built from TRBV4-1 and TRBJ2-5; possible D gene TRBD2, 6 bases. This CDR3 region has 15 residues. Germline CDR1 and CDR2: MGHRA and YSYEKL. V lost 1 base, J lost 2 bases, and 11 bases lay in between.

J is TRBJ1-2 and V is TRBV3-1 (or the pseudogene TRBV3-2); weak D call: TRBD1 (5 bases). V lost 4 bases, J lost 9 bases, and 15 bases lay in between. Germline-derived CDR1 and CDR2 are LGHDT and YNNKEL (reference sequence). CDR3 length equals 13 residues. The CDR3, as DNA: TGTGCCAGCAGCCCGGGGGGGAGAAGGAGCTACACCTTC. This sequence encodes CASSPGGRRSYTF.

V usage is TRBV30 and J usage is TRBJ2-5; TRBD2 agrees at 13 bases. Germline CDR1 and CDR2: GTSNPN and SVGIG (reference sequence). The CDR3 sequence is 16 residues long. The junction had 2 bases not matched to a gene; V was cut back by 1 base and J by 0 bases. Written as DNA, the CDR3 is TGTGCCTGGAGTGCGACTAGCGGGAGGTACCAAGAGACCCAGTACTTC. Its translation is CAWSATSGRYQETQYF.

The chain recombines TRBV6-2 or TRBV6-3 with TRBJ1-1; 11 bases match TRBD1. Germline values: CDR1 MNHEY, CDR2 SVGEGT. The CDR3 is made up of 14 amino acids. V shed 4 bases, J shed 7 bases, and the junction held 5 bases outside the gene matches. In DNA, the CDR3 is TGTGCCAGCAGTTTGGGACAGGGGGTAGGTGAAGCTTTCTTT. This translates into CASSLGQGVGEAFF.

In this sample, this clone turned up a few times. The rearrangement joins TRBV19 to TRBJ2-3; possible D gene TRBD1, 6 bases. Trimming pared 1 base from V and 6 bases from J, leaving 17 bases between. Germline assignment: CDR1 LNHDA and CDR2 SQIVND (reference sequence). The CDR3 runs to 16 residues. CDR3 protein: CASSIVTGRFTDTQYF. DNA of the CDR3: TGTGCCAGTAGTATAGTCACAGGGCGGTTTACGGATACGCAGTATTTT.

This chain joins TRBV28 and TRBJ2-3, with 10 bases fitting TRBD2. Trimming cost V 6 bases and J 0 bases; bases outside gene matches: 6. The CDR3 covers 16 residues. Germline V gene data show CDR1 as MDHEN and CDR2 as SYDVKM. The CDR3 DNA follows: TGTGCCAGCAGCCTGGGGACTAGCGCTAGCACAGATACGCAGTATTTT. As protein: CASSLGTSASTDTQYF.

The chain recombines TRBV4-1 with TRBJ2-7, with 7 bases lining up with TRBD2. Germline values: CDR1 MGHRA, CDR2 YSYEKL. CDR3 length equals 16 residues. After removal of 0 bases from V and 0 bases from J, the junction contained 5 bases not matched to a gene. The CDR3 nucleotides read TGCGCCAGCAGCCAAGAGGGATCTAGCGGCTCCTACGAGCAGTACTTC. Amino acids: CASSQEGSSGSYEQYF.

The CDR3 protein is CASSYTGYEQYF. DNA of the CDR3: TGTGCCAGCAGTTATACAGGTTACGAGCAGTACTTC. The V gene is TRBV28, the J gene TRBJ2-7, with D possibly TRBD1 on 5 matching bases. Trimming removed 4 bases from V and 4 bases from J, with 8 bases in between. Germline assignment: CDR1 MDHEN and CDR2 SYDVKM. There are 12 residues in the CDR3.

The chain joins TRBV7-2 to TRBJ2-1, with 8 bases fitting TRBD2. Germline CDR1 reads SGHTA; CDR2 reads FQGNSA. The J segment lost 4 bases and the V segment lost 1 base, leaving 9 bases of the junction unmatched. The CDR3 length is 17 residues. The CDR3 is CASSLGRGGNQYNEQFF. Here the CDR3 DNA reads TGTGCCAGCAGCTTAGGTCGGGGGGGAAACCAATACAATGAGCAGTTCTTC.

This sequence joins TRBV5-1 and TRBJ2-7; a weak D match, TRBD2 (6 bases). The V end was cut by 0 bases, the J end by 5 bases, with 18 bases between. Germline CDR1 is SGHRS and CDR2 is YFSETQ. The CDR3 is made up of 16 amino acids. The DNA for the CDR3 is TGCGCCAGCAGCTTGGGGGCGGGAAGGGGCTCAAACGAGCAGTACTTC. The encoded protein is CASSLGAGRGSNEQYF.

This chain joins TRBV6-5 and TRBJ1-4; 10 bases fit TRBD1. Trimming at V came to 5 bases and at J to 7 bases, leaving 7 bases not matched to a gene. Germline lookup yields CDR1 MNHEY and CDR2 SVGAGI. The CDR3 loop spans 15 amino acids. The CDR3 bases are TGTGCCAGCAGTACTCGGACAGGGGGTATTGAAAAACTGTTTTTT. This sequence encodes CASSTRTGGIEKLFF.

This rearrangement joins TRBV6-5 to TRBJ1-2; D uncertain. The CDR3 runs to 12 residues. V dropped 7 bases and J dropped 4 bases, with 10 bases sitting between them. CDR1 and CDR2 (germline): MNHEY, SVGAGI. In nucleotides, the CDR3 is TGTGCCAGCAAAGAGGGTTTCTATGGCTACACCTTC. Protein sequence: CASKEGFYGYTF.

The J gene is TRBJ2-4, the V gene TRBV30, with a weak D call TRBD1 (7 bases). The CDR3 contains 18 residues. V was clipped by 6 bases and J by 2 bases, with 26 bases between them. CDR1 is GTSNPN and CDR2 is SVGIG in the germline V gene (reference sequence). As DNA, the CDR3 is TGTGCCTGCCGCCGGCGGATCCCAGGGGGGTTCACCAAAAACATTCAGTACTTC. This codes for CACRRRIPGGFTKNIQYF.

The rearrangement joins TRBV6-9 to TRBJ1-2; D is unclear. The CDR3 totals 15 residues. Trimming removed 5 bases at V and 0 bases at J, with 13 bases between. Germline assignment: CDR1 MNHGY and CDR2 SVAAGI. DNA for the CDR3: TGTGCCAGCAGTCCCCCGAGGGTGGCTAACTATGGCTACACCTTC. Translation gives CASSPPRVANYGYTF.

This clone was found once. This sequence joins TRBV6-5 and TRBJ2-5; D unresolved. CDR1 MNHEY and CDR2 SVGAGI come from the germline V gene. V was pared by 6 bases and J by 5 bases, with 13 bases between. This CDR3 spans 13 amino acids. The CDR3 DNA sequence: TGTGCCAGCAGGGTAGCACCTCCGGAGACCCAGTACTTC. It codes for CASRVAPPETQYF.

The J gene is TRBJ1-2, the V gene TRBV7-9, with D possibly being TRBD1 (5 bases). Trimming stripped 5 bases from V and 0 bases from J, with 10 bases between. Germline V lookup: CDR1 SEHNR, CDR2 FQNEAQ (reference sequence). This CDR3 has 14 amino acids. Written as DNA, the CDR3 is TGTGCCAGCAGCCAGACAGATTCTAACTATGGCTACACCTTC. It specifies CASSQTDSNYGYTF.

The chain couples TRBV19 to TRBJ1-1, with no clear D. With 4 bases removed from V and 1 base from J, the gap between germline ends came to 7 bases. CDR1 and CDR2 (germline): LNHDA, SQIVND (reference sequence). The CDR3 sequence is 13 residues long. Here the CDR3 DNA reads TGTGCCAGTAGTACAAGTAGGAACACTGAAGCTTTCTTT. The encoded protein is CASSTSRNTEAFF.

The chain recombines TRBV27 with TRBJ2-2; 11 nucleotides line up with TRBD1. The CDR3 length is 15 residues. CDR1 is MNHEY, CDR2 SMNVEV, per germline (reference sequence). Trimming at V came to 4 bases and at J to 7 bases, leaving 5 bases not matched to a gene. CDR3 nucleotide sequence: TGTGCCAGCAGTTCGGACAGGGGGCGGGGCGGGGAGCTGTTTTTT. Protein sequence: CASSSDRGRGGELFF.

This chain uses TRBV15 with TRBJ2-3, with TRBD2 matching over 10 bases. CDR1 LNHNV and CDR2 YYDKDF come from the germline V gene (reference sequence). This CDR3 contains 17 residues. The V gene end was trimmed by 5 bases and the J gene end by 4 bases; junction bases not matched to a gene: 12. DNA for the CDR3: TGTGCCACCAGCGCCGACACTAGCGGGAAAGGCTCAGATACGCAGTATTTT. This sequence encodes CATSADTSGKGSDTQYF.

This chain joins TRBV3-1 (or the pseudogene TRBV3-2) and TRBJ2-2; D remains ambiguous. V was cut by 0 bases and J by 5 bases, with 10 bases left in between. Germline loops: CDR1 LGHDT, CDR2 YNNKEL (reference sequence). The CDR3 contains 15 residues. CDR3 in amino acids: CASSQDVSVTGELFF. CDR3 sequence (DNA): TGTGCCAGCAGCCAAGATGTGTCGGTTACCGGGGAGCTGTTTTTT.

The chain recombines TRBV6-2 or TRBV6-3 with TRBJ2-7; tentatively, D is TRBD1 (6 bases). CDR1 and CDR2 (germline): MNHEY, SVGEGT. CDR3 size: 13 residues. With 1 base removed from V and 3 bases from J, the gap between germline ends came to 7 bases. The CDR3: CASSYLQGYEQYF. The DNA of the CDR3 is TGTGCCAGCAGTTACTTACAGGGCTACGAGCAGTACTTC.